A selection of T cell receptor beta chains follows, all from one sample in a study of cytomegalovirus exposure and HLA in healthy donors. Using immunoSEQ multiplex PCR, the repertoire was profiled, and TCRdb retains in-frame clones only, with some absent. Of some 200,000 clones in the sample, approximately 88% are singletons; the top ten hold approximately 2.4%. The sequenced material came from PBMCs. The receptors shown here come from a woman aged 45-65 years in good health and CMV-seropositive. The CDR3 runs from the conserved cysteine through the conserved F or W. D genes are given only for firm matches. The listing skips clone size in some rows; elsewhere it reads once, few, many or a size class.

V gene	J gene	clone size	D gene	CDR3 protein	CDR3 DNA
TRBV5-5	TRBJ2-1	NA	NA	CASSLDRWQFF	TGTGCCAGCAGTCTAGACAGATGGCAGTTCTTC
TRBV28	TRBJ1-5	NA	TRBD1	CASMGQANNQPQHF	TGTGCCAGCATGGGACAGGCGAATAATCAGCCCCAGCATTTT
TRBV11-2	TRBJ1-1	NA	NA	CASSSGQKNTEAFF	TGTGCCAGCAGCTCAGGACAGAAGAACACTGAAGCTTTCTTT
TRBV10-3	TRBJ2-7	once	TRBD1	CAISRQGSSYEQYF	TGTGCCATCAGTCGACAGGGATCCTCCTACGAGCAGTACTTC
TRBV6-5	TRBJ1-1	few	NA	CASHRSRNTEAFF	TGTGCCAGCCACAGGTCACGGAACACTGAAGCTTTCTTT
TRBV25-1	TRBJ1-2	NA	TRBD1	CASSEPTGVDGYTF	TGTGCCAGCAGTGAACCGACAGGGGTGGATGGCTACACCTTC
TRBV6-1	TRBJ2-3	once	NA	CATEGGAVTDTQYF	TGTGCCACCGAAGGGGGGGCGGTCACAGATACGCAGTATTTT
TRBV5-1	TRBJ1-2	once	TRBD1	CASSLVRRGLDGYTF	TGCGCCAGCAGCTTGGTCCGCAGGGGGCTCGATGGCTACACCTTC
TRBV7-2	TRBJ2-2	NA	NA	CASSLMGRGGELFF	TGTGCCAGCAGCCTTATGGGGCGCGGCGGGGAGCTGTTTTTT
TRBV27	TRBJ2-7	NA	TRBD1	CASSFIPGQGVAYEQYF	TGTGCCAGCAGTTTTATCCCGGGACAGGGGGTGGCCTACGAGCAGTACTTC
TRBV5-4	TRBJ2-7	NA	TRBD2	CASSQRLTSGAYEQYF	TGTGCCAGCAGCCAAAGGCTGACTAGCGGGGCCTACGAGCAGTACTTC
TRBV29-1	TRBJ2-1	NA	TRBD1	CSVRNRGNSYNEQFF	TGCAGCGTGCGAAACAGGGGAAACTCCTACAATGAGCAGTTCTTC
TRBV27	TRBJ2-3	NA	TRBD2	CASCAGGMTDTQYF	TGTGCCAGCTGTGCGGGGGGGATGACAGATACGCAGTATTTT
TRBV29-1	TRBJ1-2	NA	NA	CSVDPGVAYGYTF	TGCAGCGTTGACCCAGGGGTCGCCTATGGCTACACCTTC
TRBV6-5	TRBJ2-5	NA	NA	CASSYPLETQYF	TGTGCCAGCAGTTACCCCCTAGAGACCCAGTACTTC
TRBV6-1	TRBJ2-2	NA	NA	CASSEATRGTGELFF	TGTGCCAGCAGCGAGGCAACACGGGGCACCGGGGAGCTGTTTTTT
TRBV6-6	TRBJ1-2	NA	NA	CATSTGPSYGYTF	TGTGCCACCTCGACAGGCCCTAGCTATGGCTACACCTTC
TRBV19	TRBJ2-2	NA	TRBD2	CASVAGTNTGELFF	TGTGCCAGTGTAGCGGGGACGAACACCGGGGAGCTGTTTTTT
TRBV14	TRBJ2-7	NA	TRBD2	CASSLLAGGHCEQYF	TGTGCCAGCAGCCTCCTAGCGGGGGGTCACTGCGAGCAGTACTTC
TRBV5-1	TRBJ1-3	NA	TRBD1	CASSLTGQASGNTIYF	TGCGCCAGCAGCTTGACGGGACAGGCCTCTGGAAACACCATATATTTT
TRBV28	TRBJ1-1	once	NA	CASSLPRELNTEAFF	TGTGCCAGCAGTCTCCCCAGGGAATTGAACACTGAAGCTTTCTTT
TRBV2	TRBJ1-3	NA	NA	CASSPDSNSGNTIYF	TGTGCCAGCAGTCCTGACAGCAACTCTGGAAACACCATATATTTT
TRBV14	TRBJ1-5	NA	NA	CASRHKDRDSNQPQHF	TGTGCCAGCAGACATAAAGACAGAGATAGCAATCAGCCCCAGCATTTT
TRBV6-5	TRBJ1-5	NA	NA	CASGNRRQRQPQHF	TGTGCCAGTGGGAACCGAAGACAGCGTCAGCCCCAGCATTTT
TRBV6-6	TRBJ2-3	NA	TRBD2	CASRPLAGLTDTQYF	TGTGCCAGCAGGCCCCTAGCGGGTCTCACAGATACGCAGTATTTT
TRBV18	TRBJ2-7	NA	NA	CASSPLRGPYEQYF	TGTGCCAGCTCACCCCTCCGGGGTCCCTACGAGCAGTACTTC
TRBV14	TRBJ2-2	NA	TRBD2	CASSQDSSGTNTGELFF	TGTGCCAGCAGCCAAGATTCCAGCGGGACGAACACCGGGGAGCTGTTTTTT
TRBV6-1	TRBJ1-5	NA	NA	CASSVTQNSNQPQHF	TGTGCCAGCAGTGTAACGCAGAATAGCAATCAGCCCCAGCATTTT
TRBV29-1	TRBJ1-1	NA	NA	CSAVIEMNTEAFF	TGCAGCGCTGTAATAGAGATGAACACTGAAGCTTTCTTT
TRBV7-2	TRBJ1-3	NA	NA	CASSTNRPGSGNTIYF	TGTGCCAGCAGCACGAACAGGCCCGGCTCTGGAAACACCATATATTTT
TRBV29-1	TRBJ2-2	once	NA	CSVDGVRGTGELFF	TGCAGCGTTGATGGAGTCCGGGGCACCGGGGAGCTGTTTTTT
TRBV6-5	TRBJ1-5	NA	TRBD1	CASGPTGEPQHF	TGTGCCAGCGGCCCAACAGGGGAGCCCCAGCATTTT
TRBV2	TRBJ2-3	NA	TRBD1	CATEPSTGGQFGFSTDTQYF	TGTGCCACCGAACCAAGCACAGGGGGCCAATTCGGCTTCTCCACAGATACGCAGTATTTT
TRBV6-5	TRBJ2-1	few	NA	CASRVTPIYNEQFF	TGTGCCAGCAGGGTGACACCGATATACAATGAGCAGTTCTTC
TRBV6-1	TRBJ2-7	NA	TRBD1	CASSTIRDRYYEQYF	TGTGCCAGCAGTACTATCCGGGACAGGTATTACGAGCAGTACTTC
TRBV19	TRBJ2-5	NA	NA	CASSRRGGQETQYF	TGTGCCAGTAGTAGGAGGGGGGGACAAGAGACCCAGTACTTC
TRBV7-2	TRBJ2-7	NA	NA	CASSLDQPTGPKQYF	TGTGCCAGCAGCTTAGACCAGCCGACAGGACCCAAGCAGTACTTC
TRBV6-5	TRBJ1-2	NA	TRBD1	CASSPGQGARGYTF	TGTGCCAGCAGTCCAGGACAGGGGGCGCGGGGCTACACCTTC
TRBV18	TRBJ2-5	NA	NA	CASSPTVKGTQYF	TGTGCCAGCTCACCGACAGTTAAAGGGACCCAGTACTTC
TRBV7-9	TRBJ1-6	NA	NA	CAGSLEAASALHF	TGTGCCGGCAGCTTAGAGGCGGCCTCGGCCCTCCACTTT